This TCR beta chain was recorded in a study of PD-1 blockade in mismatch repair-deficient tumors. The overall study: All were previously treated, progressing patients with around eleven mismatch repair-deficient cancer types.

The CDR3 runs 15 residues. Germline CDR1 and CDR2: SNHLY and FYNNEI. J gave up 2 bases and V 4 bases, and 6 bases lay outside the gene matches. Using immunoSEQ multiplex PCR, the repertoire was profiled, and TCRdb retains in-frame clones only, with some absent. The data show roughly 10,000 clones, over 80% seen once. Of note for this clone: Its antigen remains unknown.

Sample time point: roughly 10-day in vitro stimulation with candidate neoantigen peptide 7. PCR or immunohistochemistry showed mismatch repair deficiency in every enrolled patient. Each of several ELISpot-reactive candidate peptides was used for roughly 10-day stimulation. A no-peptide control culture served as baseline for clone fold changes. The receptor's source is an adult with mismatch repair-deficient cancer. This specimen was cells cultured in vitro, taken from a patient treated with pembrolizumab. The chain is built from TRBV2 and TRBJ1-1; 8 bases map to TRBD1. The CDR3 region has the DNA TGTGCCAGCAGTGTCAATCAGGGGGCCAACACTGAAGCTTTCTTT. This codes for CASSVNQGANTEAFF.